The 20 T cell receptor beta chains in this list originate from one sample, sequenced in a study of blood T cell repertoires in COVID-19. Generated by immunoSEQ multiplex PCR, the TCRdb table keeps only in-frame clones and is missing some. The data contain approximately 350,000 clones, about 90% of them singletons. The sequencing input was PBMCs or T cells enriched from blood (not recorded which). The receptors derive from a woman aged 30 to 39 who had recovered from COVID-19.

This chain uses TRBV24-1 with TRBJ2-7, with D tentatively TRBD2 (5 bases). Trimming removed 1 base at V and 6 bases at J, with 6 bases between. The CDR3 is 12 residues long. Per germline, CDR1 KGHDR and CDR2 SFDVKD. Here the CDR3 reads CATSDFGGEQYF. In DNA form, the CDR3 reads TGTGCCACCAGTGATTTTGGAGGCGAGCAGTACTTC.

V gene TRBV28 combines with J gene TRBJ2-1; TRBD2 matches at 7 bases. This CDR3 comprises 11 residues. From germline, CDR1 is MDHEN and CDR2 SYDVKM. V shed 9 bases, J shed 6 bases, and the junction held 2 bases outside the gene matches. The CDR3 region has the DNA TGTGCCAGTCTAGCGGCCAATGAGCAGTTCTTC. This gives the protein CASLAANEQFF.

This rearrangement joins TRBV15 to TRBJ1-6; D might be TRBD1 (6 bases). V was pared by 1 base and J by 7 bases, with 8 bases between. The CDR3 runs to 14 residues. Per germline, CDR1 LNHNV and CDR2 YYDKDF (reference sequence). The CDR3 spells CATSRGTENSPLHF. In nucleotides, the CDR3 is TGTGCCACCAGCAGAGGGACAGAAAATTCACCCCTCCACTTT.

The chain carries TRBV5-1 and TRBJ1-4, with a weak D call TRBD1 (6 bases). CDR3 length equals 14 residues. In germline, CDR1 is SGHRS, CDR2 YFSETQ. Deletions cut 1 base from V and 4 bases from J, with 8 bases between. The CDR3 loop reads CASSLKTGNEKLFF. CDR3 nucleotides: TGCGCCAGCAGCTTGAAGACAGGTAATGAAAAACTGTTTTTT.

The chain's CDR3 is CASSGTAGGAYEQYF. In nucleotides, the CDR3 is TGTGCCAGTAGTGGGACAGCGGGAGGCGCCTACGAGCAGTACTTC. V gene TRBV19 combines with J gene TRBJ2-7, with 9 positions matching TRBD2. The CDR3 spans 15 residues. V was clipped by 5 bases and J by 2 bases; unmatched bases: 7. CDR1 and CDR2 (germline): LNHDA, SQIVND (reference sequence).

The J gene is TRBJ2-2, the V gene TRBV9; TRBD2 agrees at 9 bases. The CDR3 length is 17 residues. In germline, CDR1 is SGDLS, CDR2 YYNGEE. The V and J ends lost 0 bases and 1 base, in that order; junction bases with no gene match: 4. The CDR3 sequence is CASSVGVAGVNTGELFF. The CDR3 nucleotides read TGTGCCAGCAGCGTAGGGGTAGCGGGGGTGAACACCGGGGAGCTGTTTTTT.

In regard to this clone: This sample includes further DNA sequences coding for the same CDR3. The chain is built from TRBV19 and TRBJ2-7, with 9 bases aligning to TRBD2. The germline gives CDR1 LNHDA, CDR2 SQIVND (reference sequence). The V segment lost 3 bases and the J segment 1 base; nucleotides outside the gene matches: 4. The CDR3 is 15 residues long. CDR3 sequence (DNA): TGTGCCAGTAGTATCGCGGGAGGGCCTTCCTACGAGCAGTACTTC. The encoded protein is CASSIAGGPSYEQYF.

The V call is TRBV28, the J call TRBJ1-6, with D unclear. Germline CDR1 is MDHEN and CDR2 is SYDVKM. The V end lost 3 bases, the J end lost 0 bases, and 6 bases lay between the germline ends. The CDR3 has 15 residues. CDR3 nucleotides: TGTGCCAGCAGTTTGCGGAGCTCCTATAATTCACCCCTCCACTTT. Its translation: CASSLRSSYNSPLHF.

This clone was observed once. The chain joins TRBV18 to TRBJ1-2; D unresolved. V was cut by 1 base and J by 5 bases, with 17 bases left in between. CDR1 and CDR2 (germline): KGHSH, LQKENI. The CDR3 contains 16 residues. The CDR3 reads CASSPQTEGPRYGYTF. CDR3 coding DNA: TGTGCCAGCTCACCACAGACCGAGGGCCCACGTTATGGCTACACCTTC.

The J gene is TRBJ1-3, the V gene TRBV18; no firm D call. The CDR3 sequence is 13 residues long. CDR1 is KGHSH and CDR2 is LQKENI in the germline V gene. Trimming pared 4 bases from V and 2 bases from J, leaving 6 bases between. CDR3 DNA: TGTGCCAGCTCACGAGAGGCTGGAAACACCATATATTTT. Translated, it gives CASSREAGNTIYF.

This clone was observed a few times. This CDR3 reads CASSDPTSGVSSQYF. In DNA form, the CDR3 reads TGTGCCAGCAGTGACCCTACTAGCGGGGTCTCTTCGCAGTACTTC. The J gene is TRBJ2-7, the V gene TRBV28, with 10 positions matching TRBD2. Germline assignment: CDR1 MDHEN and CDR2 SYDVKM. This CDR3 is built from 15 residues. V shed 5 bases and J 9 bases; nucleotides not matched to a gene: 13.

This clone has only one observation. The chain couples TRBV15 to TRBJ2-1; 7 bases map to TRBD2. This CDR3 comprises 17 residues. Germline V gives CDR1 LNHNV, CDR2 YYDKDF (reference sequence). V lost 1 base to trimming and J lost 5 bases; unmatched junction nucleotides: 11. The CDR3 protein is CATSRVRGRALDNEQFF. In DNA, the CDR3 is TGTGCCACCAGCAGAGTGCGTGGGAGGGCCCTCGACAATGAGCAGTTCTTC.

In its sample, this clone was seen a few times. The chain couples TRBV28 to TRBJ2-7, with 15 bases lining up with TRBD2. The germline V gene has CDR1 MDHEN and CDR2 SYDVKM. V dropped 5 bases and J dropped 5; count of bases not matched to a gene: 7. CDR3 size: 16 residues. The CDR3 sequence: CASSKGTSGRLDEQYF. CDR3 DNA sequence: TGTGCCAGCAGTAAGGGGACTAGCGGGAGGCTCGACGAGCAGTACTTC.

The rearrangement uses TRBV2 and TRBJ2-1; the match to TRBD2 covers 10 bases. Trimming cost V 6 bases and J 6 bases; bases outside gene matches: 14. The CDR3 loop spans 17 amino acids. Looked up from germline, CDR1 is SNHLY and CDR2 is FYNNEI. Here the CDR3 reads CASRVSLLAGVGNEQFF. CDR3 sequence (DNA): TGTGCCAGCAGGGTTTCTTTGCTAGCGGGAGTGGGCAATGAGCAGTTCTTC.

V and J are TRBV19 and TRBJ1-5; 9 positions agree with TRBD1. The CDR3 has 14 residues. Germline CDR1 reads LNHDA; CDR2 reads SQIVND (reference sequence). J was trimmed by 6 bases and V by 4 bases; bases with no gene match: 4. CDR3: CASSTGQGIQPQHF. In DNA, the CDR3 is TGTGCCAGTAGTACGGGACAGGGAATTCAGCCCCAGCATTTT.

This clone has just a few counts. CDR3 amino acids: CASSLLQNSYNSPLHF. The CDR3, as DNA: TGTGCCAGCAGCTTGTTGCAGAACTCCTATAATTCACCCCTCCACTTT. J is TRBJ1-6 and V is TRBV5-6; D gene uncertain. V was cut by 1 base and J by 0 bases, with 8 bases left in between. Germline CDR1 SGHDT, CDR2 YYEEEE. This CDR3 is built from 16 residues.

The CDR3 protein is CASSDQREIDEQYF. The CDR3 coding sequence is TGTGCCAGCAGTGATCAGCGGGAGATCGACGAGCAGTACTTC. The J gene is TRBJ2-7, the V gene TRBV25-1, with 8 bases that match TRBD2. The V gene's germline CDR1 is MGHDK and CDR2 SYGVNS. Unmatched junction bases numbered 6, after V lost 3 bases and J lost 5 bases. The CDR3 loop spans 14 amino acids.

A few counts support this clone. The gene calls are TRBV2 and TRBJ1-6; 8 bases align to TRBD1. Germline V lookup: CDR1 SNHLY, CDR2 FYNNEI. The CDR3 is 15 residues long. J was trimmed by 7 bases and V by 6 bases; bases with no gene match: 8. In DNA form, the CDR3 reads TGTGCCAGCAGGACCGACAGGGGCCCCAATTCACCCCTCCACTTT. It specifies CASRTDRGPNSPLHF.

The genes are TRBV11-2 and TRBJ1-1, with 8 bases aligning to TRBD1. Germline V gives CDR1 SGHAT, CDR2 FQNNGV. The length of the CDR3 is 15 residues. V gave up 6 bases and J gave up 6 bases; unmatched junction bases: 12. DNA for the CDR3: TGTGCCAGCAGGATACTGACAGGGGCGGGGGCTGAAGCTTTCTTT. Translated, it gives CASRILTGAGAEAFF.

The chain recombines TRBV19 with TRBJ2-1, with TRBD2 matching 9 bases. V lost 3 bases, J lost 4 bases, and 4 bases stayed unmatched. Germline CDR1 is LNHDA and CDR2 is SQIVND (reference sequence). The CDR3 length is 15 residues. In DNA form, the CDR3 reads TGTGCCAGTAGTATTTTTCTAGCGGGATACAATGAGCAGTTCTTC. Translating gives CASSIFLAGYNEQFF.